The next 29 T cell receptor beta chains were all read from a single sample in a study of OX40 agonist ivuxolimab in advanced cancers. Repertoires were generated with immunoSEQ multiplex PCR, while TCRdb's copy carries only in-frame clones and drops some. The sample consists of 95,000 or so clones, over 75% of them appearing once. The input for sequencing was CD4+ or CD8+ T cells sorted from blood, taken in a trial of the OX40 agonist ivuxolimab. The receptors originated from an adult with an advanced solid tumor such as melanoma, head and neck, liver or kidney cancer.

CDR3 DNA sequence: TGCGCCAGCAGCCAAGACTGGGGATCTAGCGGGAGGAAGTTCTTC. Protein: CASSQDWGSSGRKFF. The chain employs TRBV4-3 and TRBJ2-1; 11 nucleotides match TRBD2. The J segment lost 14 bases and the V segment lost 0 bases, leaving 9 bases of the junction unmatched. Germline assignment: CDR1 LGHNA and CDR2 YSLEER. The CDR3 extends over 15 amino acids.

The CDR3 DNA follows: TGTGCCAGCAGCTTGGACCACAGGGGCTCTGGGGCCAACGTCCTGACTTTC. Translating gives CASSLDHRGSGANVLTF. V is TRBV5-4 and J is TRBJ2-6, with 7 positions matching TRBD1. CDR3 length: 17 amino acids. V lost 0 bases, J lost 0 bases, and 3 bases stayed unmatched. Germline values: CDR1 SGHNT, CDR2 YYREEE (reference sequence).

This clone has only one observation. V is TRBV19 and J is TRBJ2-1; unclear D gene. Germline lookup yields CDR1 LNHDA and CDR2 SQIVND (reference sequence). V was pared by 9 bases and J by 2 bases, with 29 bases between. The CDR3 has 19 amino acids. The CDR3 loop is CASIHLFPSTADPYNEQFF. CDR3 nucleotides: TGTGCCAGCATTCACCTTTTCCCCAGCACGGCGGACCCCTACAATGAGCAGTTCTTC. Together with reference TRBV19 and TRBJ2-1, the CDR3 gives the full variable domain: DGGITQSPKYLFRKEGQNVTLSCEQNLNHDAMYWYRQDPGQGLRLIYYSQIVNDFQKGDIAEGYSVSREKKESFPLTVTSAQKNPTAFYLCASIHLFPSTADPYNEQFFGPGTRLTVL.

This chain links TRBV7-2 with TRBJ2-7; D ambiguous. V was pared by 4 bases and J by 6 bases, with 13 bases between. CDR1 is SGHTA, CDR2 FQGNSA, per germline. The length of the CDR3 is 13 residues. The CDR3 DNA follows: TGTGCCAGCAGCTCGCCGGCGCGCGGCGAGCAGTACTTC. Protein: CASSSPARGEQYF. Supplemented by reference TRBV7-2 and TRBJ2-7, the full variable domain reads GAGVSQSPSNKVTEKGKDVELRCDPISGHTALYWYRQSLGQGLEFLIYFQGNSAPDKSGLPSDRFSAERTGGSVSTLTIQRTQQEDSAVYLCASSSPARGEQYFGPGTRLTVT.

The rearrangement joins TRBV2 to TRBJ2-1; D is perhaps TRBD1 or TRBD2 (6 bases each). This CDR3 comprises 17 residues. CDR1 is SNHLY and CDR2 is FYNNEI in the germline V gene. Trimming pared 3 bases from V and 1 base from J, leaving 16 bases between. The CDR3, as DNA: TGTGCCAGCAGTGACTCAACCGGGGGCGGTTCCTACAATGAGCAGTTCTTC. Translation gives CASSDSTGGGSYNEQFF. Variable domain in full (rest from reference TRBV2 and TRBJ2-1): EPEVTQTPSHQVTQMGQEVILRCVPISNHLYFYWYRQILGQKVEFLVSFYNNEISEKSEIFDDQFSVERPDGSNFTLKIRSTKLEDSAMYFCASSDSTGGGSYNEQFFGPGTRLTVL.

CDR3 in amino acids: CASSLGTTYEQYF. The DNA for the CDR3 is TGTGCCAGCAGCTTGGGGACTACCTACGAGCAGTACTTC. The chain uses TRBV5-6 and TRBJ2-5; a weak D match, TRBD2 (6 bases). Matching the DNA end better, TRBJ2-7 makes the J call doubtful. The CDR3 covers 13 residues. The germline V gene has CDR1 SGHDT and CDR2 YYEEEE.

Written as DNA, the CDR3 is TGCGCCAGCAGTGAGCCCTTAACGGGGGGACGTACCTACGAGCAGTACTTC. Its translation: CASSEPLTGGRTYEQYF. The chain has TRBV10-2 and TRBJ2-7, with TRBD2 matching 7 bases. The J segment lost 2 bases and the V segment lost 2 bases, leaving 12 bases of the junction unmatched. The CDR3 loop spans 17 amino acids. In germline, CDR1 is WSHSY, CDR2 SAAADI.

The chain joins TRBV10-1 to TRBJ2-1; 9 bases are a match to TRBD2. The CDR3 extends over 15 amino acids. Per germline, CDR1 WNHNN and CDR2 SYGVQD (reference sequence). With 3 bases clipped from V and 6 bases from J, the junction kept 6 bases outside the gene matches. CDR3 in DNA: TGCGCCAGCAGTGATGAGGCGGGAGGGATCAATGAGCAGTTCTTC. It specifies CASSDEAGGINEQFF.

The chain has TRBV7-8 and TRBJ2-1, with D perhaps assigned TRBD1 or TRBD2 (5 bases each). V dropped 8 bases and J dropped 6 bases, with 14 bases sitting between them. The V gene's germline CDR1 is SGHVS and CDR2 FQNEAQ. CDR3 length: 13 amino acids. As DNA, the CDR3 is TGTGCCAGCTCCTTGGGGGTTGTCAATGAGCAGTTCTTC. This encodes CASSLGVVNEQFF. The full variable domain, its missing parts supplied by reference TRBV7-8 and TRBJ2-1, is GAGVSQSPRYKVAKRGQDVALRCDPISGHVSLFWYQQALGQGPEFLTYFQNEAQLDKSGLPSDRFFAERPEGSVSTLKIQRTQQEDSAVYLCASSLGVVNEQFFGPGTRLTVL.

This clone was seen a few times. The chain recombines TRBV27 with TRBJ2-1; D call uncertain. The CDR3 runs to 16 residues. V was shortened by 4 bases and J by 8 bases, with 21 bases between the two germline ends. Germline V gives CDR1 MNHEY, CDR2 SMNVEV (reference sequence). CDR3 amino acids: CASSSQTTRTPYEQFF. The CDR3 DNA is TGTGCCAGCAGTTCCCAAACGACACGCACACCCTATGAGCAGTTCTTC.

This clone was seen once. The chain has TRBV4-2 and TRBJ1-2; D may be TRBD1 (6 bases). Germline loops: CDR1 LGHNA, CDR2 YNFKEQ. CDR3 size: 15 residues. V lost 1 base, J lost 2 bases, and 11 bases lay in between. The CDR3 sequence is CASSQGEGDNYGYTF. The CDR3 DNA reads TGTGCCAGCAGCCAAGGAGAGGGGGACAACTATGGCTACACCTTC.

This rearrangement joins TRBV25-1 to TRBJ2-7, with D possibly matching TRBD1 (5 bases). This CDR3 has 14 residues. CDR1 and CDR2 from the germline V gene are MGHDK and SYGVNS. V lost 7 bases, J lost 6 bases, and 19 bases lay in between. The CDR3 DNA reads as TGTGCCAGCAATGGATTTATAGGGGTTGGCGAGCAGTACTTC. Its translation is CASNGFIGVGEQYF.

V and J are TRBV10-2 and TRBJ2-1; 7 bases line up with TRBD2. After removal of 7 bases from V and 4 bases from J, the junction contained 10 bases not matched to a gene. Germline V lookup: CDR1 WSHSY, CDR2 SAAADI. The CDR3 runs to 15 residues. CDR3 protein: CASKYGRSVYNEQFF. The CDR3 nucleotides read TGCGCCAGCAAGTACGGGAGGTCGGTTTACAATGAGCAGTTCTTC.

This chain joins TRBV28 and TRBJ2-7; D gene unclear. Germline assignment: CDR1 MDHEN and CDR2 SYDVKM. CDR3 size: 13 residues. V was trimmed by 6 bases and J by 0 bases, leaving 9 bases between them. The CDR3 reads CASSVPNSYEQYF. CDR3 DNA sequence: TGTGCCAGCAGCGTCCCAAACTCCTACGAGCAGTACTTC. The variable domain in full, completed from reference TRBV28 and TRBJ2-7, reads DVKVTQSSRYLVKRTGEKVFLECVQDMDHENMFWYRQDPGLGLRLIYFSYDVKMKEKGDIPEGYSVSREKKERFSLILESASTNQTSMYLCASSVPNSYEQYFGPGTRLTVT.

This sequence joins TRBV18 and TRBJ1-2; D ambiguous. From germline, CDR1 is KGHSH and CDR2 LQKENI. This CDR3 is built from 12 residues. V was shortened by 3 bases and J by 6 bases, with 8 bases between the two germline ends. The CDR3 DNA sequence: TGTGCCAGCTCACCTTTCTCGCATGGCTACACCTTC. It encodes CASSPFSHGYTF.

The rearrangement uses TRBV6-5 and TRBJ1-2, with D possibly being TRBD1 (6 bases). V lost 2 bases, J lost 2 bases, and 12 bases lay in between. This CDR3 region has 15 residues. The germline V gene has CDR1 MNHEY and CDR2 SVGAGI. The CDR3 reads CASSYGEGGNYGYTF. The CDR3 bases are TGTGCCAGCAGTTACGGGGAGGGGGGGAACTATGGCTACACCTTC.

The CDR3 DNA sequence: TGTGCCTGGAGAACTAGCAGCTACAATGAGCAGTTCTTC. This encodes CAWRTSSYNEQFF. The chain carries TRBV30 and TRBJ2-1, with D possibly TRBD2 on 6 matching bases. Trimming removed 3 bases at V and 3 bases at J, with 9 bases between. Germline lookup yields CDR1 GTSNPN and CDR2 SVGIG (reference sequence). This CDR3 has 13 residues.

This chain joins TRBV7-2 and TRBJ2-7; TRBD2 aligns across 8 bases. Germline-derived CDR1 and CDR2 are SGHTA and FQGNSA. With 5 bases clipped from V and 3 bases from J, the junction kept 6 bases outside the gene matches. The length of the CDR3 is 14 residues. The CDR3 reads CASSATGTSYEQYF. In DNA form, the CDR3 reads TGTGCCAGCAGCGCCACCGGGACTAGCTACGAGCAGTACTTC. Looking up the rest from reference TRBV7-2 and TRBJ2-7 gives the full variable domain: GAGVSQSPSNKVTEKGKDVELRCDPISGHTALYWYRQSLGQGLEFLIYFQGNSAPDKSGLPSDRFSAERTGGSVSTLTIQRTQQEDSAVYLCASSATGTSYEQYFGPGTRLTVT.

The CDR3 loop reads CASSIFGGETGDPGTF. The CDR3 bases are TGTGCCAGTAGTATTTTTGGGGGCGAGACAGGCGACCCGGGAACCTTC. V is TRBV19 and J is TRBJ1-2; maybe TRBD1 (6 bases). The ends were cut back, 3 bases at V and 14 bases at J, with 28 bases in the middle. CDR1 is LNHDA and CDR2 is SQIVND in the germline V gene (reference sequence). The CDR3 is 16 amino acids.

J is TRBJ2-2 and V is TRBV5-4; 7 bases map to TRBD2. The CDR3 has 15 amino acids. Germline V gene lookup returns CDR1 SGHNT and CDR2 YYREEE (reference sequence). With V trimmed by 0 bases and J by 6 bases, 5 bases remained unmatched. This chain's CDR3 is CASSLVGGPPGELFF. Here the CDR3 DNA reads TGTGCCAGCAGCTTGGTGGGAGGGCCCCCCGGGGAGCTGTTTTTT.

This chain joins TRBV13 and TRBJ2-1; D remains ambiguous. CDR3 length: 13 amino acids. V was shortened by 7 bases and J by 9 bases, with 16 bases between the two germline ends. CDR1 PRHDT and CDR2 FYEKMQ come from the germline V gene (reference sequence). The CDR3 region has the DNA TGTGCCAGCACCCCCACGGTGGCTGGTGAGCAGTTCTTC. The encoded protein is CASTPTVAGEQFF.

The rearrangement uses TRBV5-1 and TRBJ2-1; D possibly corresponds to TRBD1 (6 bases). There are 16 residues in the CDR3. CDR1 SGHRS and CDR2 YFSETQ come from the germline V gene. V lost 4 bases and J 0 bases, leaving 14 bases between the germline ends. The CDR3 loop is CASSNLDSNSYNEQFF. DNA for the CDR3: TGCGCCAGCAGCAACTTGGACAGTAACTCCTACAATGAGCAGTTCTTC.

This clone was seen once. The V and J genes are TRBV6-6 and TRBJ2-7; 7 nucleotides match TRBD2. Losses at the gene ends were 0 bases for V and 13 bases for J; bases not matched to a gene: 9. The CDR3 length is 13 residues. Germline V lookup: CDR1 MNHNY, CDR2 SVGAGI (reference sequence). The CDR3 region is CASSYSMLAVPYF. The CDR3 bases are TGTGCCAGCAGTTACTCGATGCTAGCGGTACCCTACTTC.

The chain joins TRBV28 to TRBJ1-1; D gene uncertain. V lost 1 base and J 3 bases, leaving 6 bases between the germline ends. Germline V gene lookup returns CDR1 MDHEN and CDR2 SYDVKM. The CDR3 runs 13 residues. The CDR3 coding sequence is TGTGCCAGCAGTTTATCTGTTCACACTGAAGCTTTCTTT. Translated: CASSLSVHTEAFF.

The V and J genes are TRBV6-5 and TRBJ2-1, with D maybe TRBD2 (5 bases). Trimming took off 8 bases at V and 0 bases at J, with 14 bases between the two ends. The CDR3 covers 15 residues. Germline V gene lookup returns CDR1 MNHEY and CDR2 SVGAGI. CDR3 DNA sequence: TGTGCCAGCGGATACCCTGGGAGCTCCTACAATGAGCAGTTCTTC. It yields the protein CASGYPGSSYNEQFF.

The rearrangement uses TRBV11-1 and TRBJ2-3, with 10 positions matching TRBD2. V trimming: 8 bases; J trimming: 4 bases; junction bases outside the gene matches: 6. Per germline, CDR1 SGHAT and CDR2 FQDESV (reference sequence). The CDR3 has 14 residues. CDR3 loop: CASDGTSDPDTQYF. DNA for the CDR3: TGTGCCAGCGATGGGACTAGCGACCCAGATACGCAGTATTTT.

Here the CDR3 reads CASSSTSGRDYNEQFF. For the CDR3, the DNA is TGCGCCAGCAGCTCCACTAGCGGGAGGGACTACAATGAGCAGTTCTTC. The rearrangement uses TRBV5-1 and TRBJ2-1, with 13 bases aligning to TRBD2. Trimming took 3 bases from V and 3 from J; bases not matched to a gene: 3. CDR1 is SGHRS, CDR2 YFSETQ, per germline. This CDR3 is built from 16 residues.

The gene calls are TRBV4-1 and TRBJ2-3, with TRBD2 identical over 7 bases. Germline trimming cut 3 bases from V and 3 bases from J; bases unmatched to any gene: 12. CDR1 MGHRA and CDR2 YSYEKL come from the germline V gene. The CDR3 has 17 amino acids. The CDR3 DNA follows: TGCGCCAGCAGCCATCGCTTACCGGGACTACGAACAGATACGCAGTATTTT. Protein sequence: CASSHRLPGLRTDTQYF.

The chain uses TRBV2 and TRBJ1-1, with 8 bases matching TRBD1. The CDR3 contains 16 residues. With 4 bases clipped from V and 0 bases from J, the junction kept 7 bases outside the gene matches. Germline assignment: CDR1 SNHLY and CDR2 FYNNEI. CDR3 sequence: CASSGRTGSMNTEAFF. The DNA for the CDR3 is TGTGCCAGCAGTGGCCGGACAGGGAGCATGAACACTGAAGCTTTCTTT.